This T cell receptor beta chain was recovered during a study of blood T cell repertoires in COVID-19. In the study overall: The cDNA or gDNA used as material had been derived from T cells, B-cell-depleted T cells, or PBMCs.

Authors' methods: From reference gene primer amplification, estimates of nucleated cell counts were derived. Sequenced by immunoSEQ multiplex PCR; TCRdb stores in-frame clones only, minus some. That table is the source of V, J and clone size, and D and trimming were worked out from the DNA. This table has about 170,000 clones, approximately 82% appearing once. The TCR was taken from a woman between 50 and 59 years old who had recovered from COVID-19. Sequenced input: PBMCs or T cells enriched from blood (not recorded which).

The DNA for the CDR3 is TGTGCCAGCAGTGCAGAAAACATTCAGTACTTC. Protein product: CASSAENIQYF. J is TRBJ2-4 and V is TRBV25-1; D remains ambiguous. V gave up 4 bases and J gave up 5 bases, with 3 bases separating them. This CDR3 has 11 residues. Germline-derived CDR1 and CDR2 are MGHDK and SYGVNS.